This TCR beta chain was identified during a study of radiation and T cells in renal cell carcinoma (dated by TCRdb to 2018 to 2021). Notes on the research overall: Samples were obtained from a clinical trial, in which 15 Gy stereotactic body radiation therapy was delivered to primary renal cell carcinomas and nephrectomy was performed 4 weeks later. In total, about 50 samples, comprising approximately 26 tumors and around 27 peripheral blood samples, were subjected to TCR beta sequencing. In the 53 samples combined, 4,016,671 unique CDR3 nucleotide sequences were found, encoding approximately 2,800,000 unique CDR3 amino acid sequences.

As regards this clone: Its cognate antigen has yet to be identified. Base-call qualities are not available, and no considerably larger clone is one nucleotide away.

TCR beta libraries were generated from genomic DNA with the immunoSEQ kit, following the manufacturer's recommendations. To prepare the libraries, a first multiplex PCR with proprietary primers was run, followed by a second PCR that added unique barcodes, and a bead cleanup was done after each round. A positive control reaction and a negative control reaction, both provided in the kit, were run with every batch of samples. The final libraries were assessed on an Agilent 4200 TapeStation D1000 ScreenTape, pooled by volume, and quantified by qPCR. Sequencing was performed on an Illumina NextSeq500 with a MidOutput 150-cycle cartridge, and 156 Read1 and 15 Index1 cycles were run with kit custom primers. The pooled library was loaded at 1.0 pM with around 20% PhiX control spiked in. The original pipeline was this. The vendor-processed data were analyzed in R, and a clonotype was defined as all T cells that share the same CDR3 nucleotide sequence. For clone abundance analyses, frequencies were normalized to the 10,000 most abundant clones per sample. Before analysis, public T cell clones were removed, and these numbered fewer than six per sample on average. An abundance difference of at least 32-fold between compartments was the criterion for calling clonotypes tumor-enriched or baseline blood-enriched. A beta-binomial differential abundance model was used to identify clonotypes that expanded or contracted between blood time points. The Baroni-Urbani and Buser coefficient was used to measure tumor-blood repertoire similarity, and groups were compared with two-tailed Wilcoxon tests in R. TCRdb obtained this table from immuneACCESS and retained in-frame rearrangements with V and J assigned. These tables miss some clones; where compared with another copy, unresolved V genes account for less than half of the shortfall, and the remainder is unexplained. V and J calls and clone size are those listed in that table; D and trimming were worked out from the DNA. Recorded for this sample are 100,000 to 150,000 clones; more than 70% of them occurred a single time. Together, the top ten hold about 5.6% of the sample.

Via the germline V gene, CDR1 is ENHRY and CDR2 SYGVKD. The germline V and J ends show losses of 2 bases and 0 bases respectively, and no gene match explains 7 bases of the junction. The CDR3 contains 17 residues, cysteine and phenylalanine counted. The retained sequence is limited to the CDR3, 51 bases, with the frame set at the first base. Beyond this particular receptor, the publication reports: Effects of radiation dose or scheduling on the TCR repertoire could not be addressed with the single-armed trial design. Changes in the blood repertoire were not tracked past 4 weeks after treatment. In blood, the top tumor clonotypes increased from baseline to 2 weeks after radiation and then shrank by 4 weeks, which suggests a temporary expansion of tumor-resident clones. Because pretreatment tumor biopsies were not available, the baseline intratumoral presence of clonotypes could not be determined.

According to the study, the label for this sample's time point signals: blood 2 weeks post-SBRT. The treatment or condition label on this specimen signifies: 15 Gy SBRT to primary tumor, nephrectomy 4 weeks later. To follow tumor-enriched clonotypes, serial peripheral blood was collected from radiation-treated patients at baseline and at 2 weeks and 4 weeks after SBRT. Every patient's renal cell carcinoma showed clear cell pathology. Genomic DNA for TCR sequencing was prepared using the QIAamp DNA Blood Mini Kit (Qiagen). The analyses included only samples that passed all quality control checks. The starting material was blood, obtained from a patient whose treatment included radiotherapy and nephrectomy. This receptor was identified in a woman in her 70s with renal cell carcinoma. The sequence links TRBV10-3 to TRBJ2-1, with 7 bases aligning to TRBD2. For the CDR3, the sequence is CAISELAVASSYNEQFF. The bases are TGTGCCATCAGTGAGCTAGCGGTAGCAAGCTCCTACAATGAGCAGTTCTTC.